Sequencing of this T cell receptor beta chain was carried out in a study of cytomegalovirus exposure and HLA in healthy donors. V lost 6 bases to trimming and J lost 0 bases, with 21 bases between them. Per germline, CDR1 SGHVS and CDR2 FNYEAQ. The length of the CDR3 is 18 residues. On this clone itself: What it binds is unknown.

The study, taken as a whole, reports: At a 0.05 false discovery rate, a later analysis found around 15,000 TCR beta sequences to be associated with HLA alleles. Reportedly, HLA-A and HLA-B alleles of most subjects were accurately predicted from TCR beta. Upon later analysis, HLA-associated TCR beta chains proved more clonally expanded than other, equally common chains.

Primers: 60 Vbeta forward and 13 Jbeta reverse. Per the original methods: Among the unique TCR beta chains that a later analysis counted, 70 million to 85 million in all, about 12 million were shared. Profiling relied on immunoSEQ multiplex PCR, and the TCRdb table lists in-frame clones only, not all of them. Clone size and the V and J calls come from that table; the DNA yielded D and trimming. Of about 160,000 clones listed, about 65% were seen once; the top ten hold around 4.5%. This sequence was found in a woman in her late teens or twenties in good health and CMV-seropositive. The rearrangement uses TRBV7-6 and TRBJ1-3; tentatively, D is TRBD1 (6 bases). Sequenced input: PBMCs. The chain's CDR3 is CASSTLNRDLHSGNTIYF. In nucleotides, the CDR3 is TGTGCCAGCAGTACTCTAAACAGGGATCTCCACTCTGGAAACACCATATATTTT.